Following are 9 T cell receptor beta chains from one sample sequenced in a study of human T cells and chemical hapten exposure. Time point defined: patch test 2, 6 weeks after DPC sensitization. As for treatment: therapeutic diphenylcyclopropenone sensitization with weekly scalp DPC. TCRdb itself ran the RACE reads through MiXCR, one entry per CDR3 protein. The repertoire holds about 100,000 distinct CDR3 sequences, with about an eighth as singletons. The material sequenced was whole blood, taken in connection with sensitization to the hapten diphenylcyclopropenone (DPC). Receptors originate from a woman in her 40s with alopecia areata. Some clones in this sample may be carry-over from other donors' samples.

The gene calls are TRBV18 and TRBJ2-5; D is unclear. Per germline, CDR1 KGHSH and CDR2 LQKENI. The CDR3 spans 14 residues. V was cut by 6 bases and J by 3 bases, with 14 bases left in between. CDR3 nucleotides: TGTGCCAGCTCCCCTAACATAGGAGAAGAGACCCAGTACTTC. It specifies CASSPNIGEETQYF.

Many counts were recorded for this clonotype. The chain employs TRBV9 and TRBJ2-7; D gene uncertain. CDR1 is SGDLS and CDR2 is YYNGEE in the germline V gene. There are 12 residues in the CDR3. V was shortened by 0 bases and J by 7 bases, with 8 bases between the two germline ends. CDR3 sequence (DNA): TGTGCCAGCAGCGTAGTTCCCCCTGAGCAGTACTTC. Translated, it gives CASSVVPPEQYF.

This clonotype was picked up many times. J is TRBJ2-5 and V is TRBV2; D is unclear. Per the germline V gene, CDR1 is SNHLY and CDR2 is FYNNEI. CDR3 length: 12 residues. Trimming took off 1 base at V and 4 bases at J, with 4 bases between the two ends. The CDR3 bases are TGTGCCAGCAGTGAAGTCAGAGAGACCCAGTACTTC. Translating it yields CASSEVRETQYF.

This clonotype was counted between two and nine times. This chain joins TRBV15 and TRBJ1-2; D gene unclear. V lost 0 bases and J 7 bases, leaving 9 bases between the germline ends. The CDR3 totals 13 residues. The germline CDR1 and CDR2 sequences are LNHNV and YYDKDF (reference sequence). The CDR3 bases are TGTGCCACCAGCAGAGATTCCGGTTCTGGCTACACCTTC. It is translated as CATSRDSGSGYTF.

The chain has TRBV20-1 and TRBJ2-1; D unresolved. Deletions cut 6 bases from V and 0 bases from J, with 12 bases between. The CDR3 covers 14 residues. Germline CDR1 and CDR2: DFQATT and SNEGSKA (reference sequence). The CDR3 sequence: CSARPLSSYNEQFF. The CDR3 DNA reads TGCAGTGCCCGTCCCCTGAGCTCCTACAATGAGCAGTTCTTC.

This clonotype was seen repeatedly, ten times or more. The CDR3 coding sequence is TGTGCCAGCAGCCGCGGGGCTGGGAACACCGGGGAGCTGTTTTTT. Translated, it gives CASSRGAGNTGELFF. This chain links TRBV14 with TRBJ2-2; the D gene is possibly TRBD2 (6 bases). Per germline, CDR1 SGHDN and CDR2 FVKESK. V was shortened by 4 bases and J by 1 base, with 10 bases between the two germline ends. The CDR3 length is 15 residues.

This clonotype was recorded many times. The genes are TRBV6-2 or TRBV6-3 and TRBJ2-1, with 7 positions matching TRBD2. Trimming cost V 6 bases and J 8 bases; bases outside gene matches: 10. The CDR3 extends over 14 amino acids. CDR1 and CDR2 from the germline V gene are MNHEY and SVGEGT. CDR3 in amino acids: CASSPMGGSHEQFF. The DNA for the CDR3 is TGTGCCAGCAGCCCCATGGGCGGGAGCCATGAGCAGTTCTTC.

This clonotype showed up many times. CDR3 loop: CASSEGAWSSYNEQFF. The CDR3 bases are TGCGCCAGCAGCGAAGGGGCATGGAGCTCCTACAATGAGCAGTTCTTC. The rearrangement uses TRBV4-1 and TRBJ2-1; possible D gene TRBD1, 5 bases. The CDR3 has 16 amino acids. Deletions cut 5 bases from V and 0 bases from J, with 14 bases between. The germline V gene encodes CDR1 MGHRA and CDR2 YSYEKL.

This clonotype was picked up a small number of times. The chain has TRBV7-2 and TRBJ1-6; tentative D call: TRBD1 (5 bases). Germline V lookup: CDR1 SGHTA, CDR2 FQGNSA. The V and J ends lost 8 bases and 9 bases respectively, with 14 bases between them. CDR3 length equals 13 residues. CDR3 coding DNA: TGTGCCAGCGGTACGGGGGTCCGTTCACCCCTCCACTTT. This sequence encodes CASGTGVRSPLHF. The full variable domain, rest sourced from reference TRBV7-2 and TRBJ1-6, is GAGVSQSPSNKVTEKGKDVELRCDPISGHTALYWYRQSLGQGLEFLIYFQGNSAPDKSGLPSDRFSAERTGGSVSTLTIQRTQQEDSAVYLCASGTGVRSPLHFGNGTRLTVT.